This entry lists 8 T cell receptor beta chains sequenced from one sample in a study of blood T cells in healthy people across ages. Using a J-beta primer mix together with a sample-barcoded 5' primer, a second PCR was run for roughly 6 to 11 cycles. TCRdb independently ran MiXCR on the 5' RACE reads; one entry per CDR3 protein. The sample shows over 1,500,000 distinct CDR3 sequences, 49% of them seen only once. Sample: blood. The source of these receptors is a woman in her forties in good health.

J is TRBJ2-1 and V is TRBV13; D is perhaps TRBD2 (6 bases). Germline V gene data show CDR1 as PRHDT and CDR2 as FYEKMQ (reference sequence). V was pared by 3 bases and J by 8 bases, with 20 bases between. This CDR3 has 16 amino acids. CDR3 protein: CASSFNFRLGLDEQFF. CDR3 coding DNA: TGTGCCAGCAGCTTTAACTTCCGACTGGGACTCGATGAGCAGTTCTTC.

This clonotype was observed a few times. This chain joins TRBV3-1 and TRBJ2-3; no definite D call. The germline gives CDR1 LGHDT, CDR2 YNNKEL (reference sequence). There are 15 residues in the CDR3. V lost 2 bases and J 3 bases, leaving 12 bases between the germline ends. The CDR3 region has the DNA TGTGCCAGCAGCCAAAAGCCTGAACGGACAGATACGCAGTATTTT. This encodes CASSQKPERTDTQYF.

This clonotype was detected only a few times. V is TRBV6-2 or TRBV6-3 and J is TRBJ2-3, with D possibly being TRBD2 (5 bases). The CDR3 is made up of 16 amino acids. Germline loops: CDR1 MNHEY, CDR2 SVGEGT. Trimming took 7 bases from V and 2 from J, leaving 19 bases between them. In nucleotides, the CDR3 is TGTGCCAGCATTCCCGGGGTGGCCCTCGTCACAGATACGCAGTATTTT. Translation gives CASIPGVALVTDTQYF.

This clonotype was picked up a small number of times. This chain connects TRBV4-3 to TRBJ1-2; D is uncertain. Germline CDR1 LGHNA, CDR2 YSLEER. The CDR3 consists of 16 residues. The germline V and J ends were trimmed by 0 bases and 6 bases, with 17 bases remaining between them. The CDR3 here is CASSQDSTARNDGYTF. CDR3 DNA: TGCGCCAGCAGCCAAGATTCGACCGCCAGGAATGATGGCTACACCTTC.

This clonotype appeared once. J is TRBJ2-7 and V is TRBV5-6; possibly TRBD1 for D (6 bases). Germline values: CDR1 SGHDT, CDR2 YYEEEE. V lost 4 bases and J 3 bases, leaving 14 bases between the germline ends. The CDR3 runs 14 residues. The CDR3 DNA reads TGTGCCAGCAGCGTGGGGGCGTCTGTCTACGAGCAGTACTTC. Protein: CASSVGASVYEQYF.

Only a few counts were recorded for this clonotype. V is TRBV11-1 and J is TRBJ2-7; 9 positions agree with TRBD2. Germline-derived CDR1 and CDR2 are SGHAT and FQDESV (reference sequence). Unmatched junction bases numbered 10, after V lost 7 bases and J lost 3 bases. This CDR3 contains 15 residues. CDR3 protein: CASTPGGGAFYEQYF. In DNA form, the CDR3 reads TGTGCCAGCACCCCAGGCGGGGGGGCCTTCTACGAGCAGTACTTC.

This sequence joins TRBV2 and TRBJ2-6; 8 bases agree with TRBD1. Germline loops: CDR1 SNHLY, CDR2 FYNNEI. The CDR3 extends over 15 amino acids. Germline trimming cut 6 bases from V and 4 bases from J; bases unmatched to any gene: 5. CDR3 region: CASSQGARGANVLTF. CDR3 DNA sequence: TGTGCCAGCAGCCAGGGGGCGCGGGGGGCCAACGTCCTGACTTTC.

In its sample, this clonotype was seen once. This rearrangement joins TRBV20-1 to TRBJ2-1; weak D call: TRBD2 (6 bases). The CDR3 extends over 15 amino acids. V lost 1 base and J lost 6, with 16 bases in between. Per the germline V gene, CDR1 is DFQATT and CDR2 is SNEGSKA (reference sequence). In DNA, the CDR3 is TGCAGTGCTAGAGTCGGGGGTAATTGGATCAATGAGCAGTTCTTC. Amino acid sequence: CSARVGGNWINEQFF.